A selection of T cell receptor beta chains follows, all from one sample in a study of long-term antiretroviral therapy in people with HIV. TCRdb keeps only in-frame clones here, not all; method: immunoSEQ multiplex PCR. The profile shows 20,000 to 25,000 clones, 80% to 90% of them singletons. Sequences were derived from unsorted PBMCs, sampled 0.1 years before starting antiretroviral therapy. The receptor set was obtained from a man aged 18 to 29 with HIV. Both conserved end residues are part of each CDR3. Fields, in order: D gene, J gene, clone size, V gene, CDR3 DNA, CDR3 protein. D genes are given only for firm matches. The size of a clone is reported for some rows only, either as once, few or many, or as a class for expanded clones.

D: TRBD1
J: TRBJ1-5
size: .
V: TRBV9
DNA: TGTGCCAGCAGCGAGGGACGAGACAGGGGTGTAGGTCAGCCCCAGCATTTT
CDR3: CASSEGRDRGVGQPQHF

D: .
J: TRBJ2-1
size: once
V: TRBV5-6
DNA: TGTGCCAGCAGCTTGTATGGGCGGACTTACAATGAGCAGTTCTTC
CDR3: CASSLYGRTYNEQFF

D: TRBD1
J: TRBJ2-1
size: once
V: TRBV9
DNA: TGTGCCAGCAGCGTAGATCACAGGGGCTACAATGAGCAGTTCTTC
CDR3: CASSVDHRGYNEQFF

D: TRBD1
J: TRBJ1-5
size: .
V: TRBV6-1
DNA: TGTGCCAGCAGTGACGCGACAGGGGAGGGTCAGCCCCAGCATTTT
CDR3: CASSDATGEGQPQHF

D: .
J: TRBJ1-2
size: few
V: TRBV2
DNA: TGTGCCAGCAGTGAAGGGCCAAAGTCGCAGGGTGACGATGGCTACACCTTC
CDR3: CASSEGPKSQGDDGYTF

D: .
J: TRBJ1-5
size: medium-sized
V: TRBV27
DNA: TGTGCCAGCAGTGTGGACATTCTTCATCAGCCCCAGCATTTT
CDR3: CASSVDILHQPQHF

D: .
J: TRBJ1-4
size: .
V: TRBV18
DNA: TGTGCCAGCTCAGCCAGGGAACATGAAAAACTGTTTTTT
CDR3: CASSAREHEKLFF

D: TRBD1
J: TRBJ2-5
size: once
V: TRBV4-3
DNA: TGCGCCAGCAGCCAGGGGACAGGGGAAGAAGAGACCCAGTACTTC
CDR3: CASSQGTGEEETQYF

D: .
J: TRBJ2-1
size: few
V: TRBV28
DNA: TGTGCCAGCAGCTTGGAGCTCTATTGGGGGTGGAGCAATGAGCAGTTCTTC
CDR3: CASSLELYWGWSNEQFF

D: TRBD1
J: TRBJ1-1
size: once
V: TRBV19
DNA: TGTGCCAGTAGTGTGGGACAGGGATGGGACACTGAAGCTTTCTTT
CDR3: CASSVGQGWDTEAFF

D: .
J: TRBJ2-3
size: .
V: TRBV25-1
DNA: TGTGCCAGCAGCCTCAGCACAGATACGCAGTATTTT
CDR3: CASSLSTDTQYF

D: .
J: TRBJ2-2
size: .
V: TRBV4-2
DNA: TGTGCCAGCAGCCCCTCACTCCGGGACCCCAACACCGGGGAGCTGTTTTTT
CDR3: CASSPSLRDPNTGELFF

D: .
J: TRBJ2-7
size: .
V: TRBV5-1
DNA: TGCGCCAGCAGCTTGGCCCAGGGAATGATAGCCGAGCAGTACTTC
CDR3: CASSLAQGMIAEQYF

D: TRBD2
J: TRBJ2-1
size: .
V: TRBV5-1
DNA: TGCGCCAGCAGTAGAACTAGCGGTTCTTACAGCTCCTACAATGAGCAGTTCTTC
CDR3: CASSRTSGSYSSYNEQFF

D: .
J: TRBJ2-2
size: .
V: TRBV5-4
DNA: TGTGCCAGCAGCTTGTGGGAGAGAACCGGGGAGCTGTTTTTT
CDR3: CASSLWERTGELFF

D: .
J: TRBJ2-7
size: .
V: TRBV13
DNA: TGTGCCAGCAGCTTAGGGCAGCCCTACGAGCAGTACTTC
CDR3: CASSLGQPYEQYF

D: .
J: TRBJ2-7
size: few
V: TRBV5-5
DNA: TGTGCCAGCAGCTTTGCGGACTACGAGCAGTACTTC
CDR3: CASSFADYEQYF

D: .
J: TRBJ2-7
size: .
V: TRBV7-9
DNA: TGTGCCAGCAGCTTTGGACGGGGCTACGAGCAGTACTTC
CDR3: CASSFGRGYEQYF

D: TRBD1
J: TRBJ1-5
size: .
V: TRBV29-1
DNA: TGCAGCGTTGGATGGGACAGGGGAAGGGAGCCCCAGCATTTT
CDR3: CSVGWDRGREPQHF

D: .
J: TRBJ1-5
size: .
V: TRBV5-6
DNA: TGTGCCAGCAGCTCTCAACAGGGCCCCAGTCAGCCCCAGCATTTT
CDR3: CASSSQQGPSQPQHF

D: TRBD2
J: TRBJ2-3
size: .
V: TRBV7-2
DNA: TGTGCCAGCAGCTTAGCGGGACTAGCGGGACCCCCCCACACAGATACGCAGTATTTT
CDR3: CASSLAGLAGPPHTDTQYF

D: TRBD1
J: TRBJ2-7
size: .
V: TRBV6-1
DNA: TGTGCCAGCACCCCGGGACAGGCCCTCTACGAGCAGTACTTC
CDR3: CASTPGQALYEQYF

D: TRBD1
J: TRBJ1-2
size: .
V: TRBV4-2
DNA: TGTGCCAGCAGCCAAGAACAGGGGGCCTCTAACTATGGCTACACCTTC
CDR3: CASSQEQGASNYGYTF

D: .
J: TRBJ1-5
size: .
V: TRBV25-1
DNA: TGTGCCAGCAGTGACAGGGGTTTAGTTCAGCCCCAGCATTTT
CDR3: CASSDRGLVQPQHF

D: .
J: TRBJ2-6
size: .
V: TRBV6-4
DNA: TGTGCCAGCAGTGACTCAGGGGTAGCTGGGGCCAACGTCCTGACTTTC
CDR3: CASSDSGVAGANVLTF

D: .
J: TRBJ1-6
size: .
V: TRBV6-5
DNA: TGTGCCAGCCGGACGGTCCTCAATTCACCCCTCCACTTT
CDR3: CASRTVLNSPLHF

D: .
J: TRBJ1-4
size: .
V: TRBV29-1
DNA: TGCAGCGTTGGACAGCTAAATGAAAAACTGTTTTTT
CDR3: CSVGQLNEKLFF

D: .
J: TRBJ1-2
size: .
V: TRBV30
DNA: TGTGCCTGGAGTCTCTCTTCTTATGGCTACACCTTC
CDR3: CAWSLSSYGYTF

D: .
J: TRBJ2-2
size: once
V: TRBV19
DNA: TGTGCCAGTAGTATGGGCGGTAACACCGGGGAGCTGTTTTTT
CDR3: CASSMGGNTGELFF

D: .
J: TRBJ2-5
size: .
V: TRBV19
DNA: TGTGCCAGTAGTATGGGAGAGACCCAGTACTTC
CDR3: CASSMGETQYF

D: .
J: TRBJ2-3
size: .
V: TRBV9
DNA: TGTGCCAGCAGCTCAAAGCGGGTAGGGGGGACAGATACGCAGTATTTT
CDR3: CASSSKRVGGTDTQYF

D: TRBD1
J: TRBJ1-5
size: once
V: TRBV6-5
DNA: TGTGCCAGCAGATCACAGGGGGGTGGTCAGCCCCAGCATTTT
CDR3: CASRSQGGGQPQHF

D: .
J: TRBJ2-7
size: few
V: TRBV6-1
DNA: TGTGCCAGCAGTGAAGGTCTACCCTACGAGCAGTACTTC
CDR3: CASSEGLPYEQYF

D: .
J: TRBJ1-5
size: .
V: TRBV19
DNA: TGTGCCAGTAGTATGCAACAGGGTCAACATCAGCCCCAGCATTTT
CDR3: CASSMQQGQHQPQHF

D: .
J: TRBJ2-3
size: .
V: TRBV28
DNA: TGTGCCAGCAGAAACCTAGCGCGCACAGATACGCAGTATTTT
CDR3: CASRNLARTDTQYF

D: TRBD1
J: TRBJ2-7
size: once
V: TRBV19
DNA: TGTGCCAGTAGTTGGGACAGGAGCTCCTACGAGCAGTACTTC
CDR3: CASSWDRSSYEQYF

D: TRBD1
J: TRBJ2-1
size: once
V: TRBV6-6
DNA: TGTGCCAGCAGTTTACACAGGGGGATCTACAATGAGCAGTTCTTC
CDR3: CASSLHRGIYNEQFF